This T cell receptor beta chain was recorded in a study of cytomegalovirus exposure and HLA in healthy donors. The data were produced by immunoSEQ multiplex PCR, yet TCRdb's version contains in-frame clones alone and is incomplete. Of some 160,000 clones in the sample, just over 90% were seen once. After removal of 3 bases from V and 4 bases from J, the junction contained 9 bases not matched to a gene. The CDR3 totals 16 residues. Germline V gene sequence: CDR1 KGHSH, CDR2 LQKENI. This clonotype was sampled from a man aged 18 to 35 in good health and CMV-seronegative. The sample was PBMCs. V gene TRBV18 combines with J gene TRBJ1-1; 9 positions agree with TRBD1. CDR3 DNA sequence: TGTGCCAGCTCACCTCGGACAGGGGAGTTTATCACTGAAGCTTTCTTT. Translating it yields CASSPRTGEFITEAFF. The whole variable domain, remainder taken from reference TRBV18 and TRBJ1-1, is NAGVMQNPRHLVRRRGQEARLRCSPMKGHSHVYWYRQLPEEGLKFMVYLQKENIIDESGMPKERFSAEFPKEGPSILRIQQVVRGDSAAYFCASSPRTGEFITEAFFGQGTRLTVV.